Listed here are 20 T cell receptor beta chains from one sample, sequenced in a study of OX40 agonist ivuxolimab in advanced cancers. Produced via immunoSEQ multiplex PCR; TCRdb's table is partial and in-frame only. The sample has some 100,000 clones; around 80% are singletons. The sample consisted of CD4+ or CD8+ T cells sorted from blood, taken in a trial of the OX40 agonist ivuxolimab. The receptors originated from an adult with an advanced solid tumor such as melanoma, head and neck, liver or kidney cancer.

The chain joins TRBV18 to TRBJ2-1, with 11 nucleotides matching TRBD2. With 1 base clipped from V and 2 bases from J, the junction kept 4 bases outside the gene matches. This CDR3 comprises 17 residues. Germline lookup yields CDR1 KGHSH and CDR2 LQKENI. The CDR3 region is CASSPLASGGPYNEQFF. DNA of the CDR3: TGTGCCAGCTCACCACTCGCTAGCGGGGGGCCCTACAATGAGCAGTTCTTC.

This chain joins TRBV2 and TRBJ2-1, with D uncertain. CDR3 length: 13 residues. V lost 0 bases, J lost 4 bases, and 4 bases lay in between. In germline, CDR1 is SNHLY, CDR2 FYNNEI. The CDR3: CASSEAGYNEQFF. CDR3 bases: TGTGCCAGCAGTGAAGCAGGGTACAATGAGCAGTTCTTC.

The chain is built from TRBV5-1 and TRBJ1-6; a possible D gene is TRBD1 (5 bases). The V end was cut by 0 bases, the J end by 10 bases, with 17 bases between. Per germline, CDR1 SGHRS and CDR2 YFSETQ. There are 16 residues in the CDR3. CDR3 sequence: CASSLAQMGPNSPLHF. CDR3 bases: TGCGCCAGCAGCTTGGCCCAGATGGGACCTAACTCACCCCTCCACTTT.

The chain is built from TRBV4-3 and TRBJ1-4; D is uncertain. Per the germline V gene, CDR1 is LGHNA and CDR2 is YSLEER. V was pared by 0 bases and J by 0 bases, with 8 bases between. This CDR3 region has 16 residues. The CDR3 loop reads CASSQDRSATNEKLFF. The CDR3 DNA reads as TGCGCCAGCAGCCAAGATAGGAGCGCAACTAATGAAAAACTGTTTTTT.

V gene TRBV2 combines with J gene TRBJ2-5, with D possibly TRBD1 on 5 matching bases. V was trimmed by 6 bases and J by 0 bases, leaving 5 bases between them. The V gene's germline CDR1 is SNHLY and CDR2 FYNNEI. This CDR3 comprises 12 residues. The DNA for the CDR3 is TGTGCCAGCAGACAGGACCAAGAGACCCAGTACTTC. This sequence encodes CASRQDQETQYF. Filled out from reference TRBV2 and TRBJ2-5, the complete variable domain reads EPEVTQTPSHQVTQMGQEVILRCVPISNHLYFYWYRQILGQKVEFLVSFYNNEISEKSEIFDDQFSVERPDGSNFTLKIRSTKLEDSAMYFCASRQDQETQYFGPGTRLLVL.

The rearrangement uses TRBV5-1 and TRBJ2-7, with 9 bases that match TRBD1. CDR3 size: 15 residues. Unmatched junction bases numbered 13, after V lost 5 bases and J lost 7 bases. CDR1 and CDR2 (germline): SGHRS, YFSETQ. Here the CDR3 DNA reads TGCGCCAGCAGTAGGCTCCGGGACAGGGACGTGGAGCAGTACTTC. Translation gives CASSRLRDRDVEQYF.

The chain is built from TRBV6-6 and TRBJ2-3; D is undetermined. Trimming removed 3 bases from V and 2 bases from J, with 9 bases in between. CDR3 size: 14 residues. The germline V gene encodes CDR1 MNHNY and CDR2 SVGAGI (reference sequence). CDR3 sequence (DNA): TGTGCCAGCAGTTATCGGAGTCCCACAGATACGCAGTATTTT. It codes for CASSYRSPTDTQYF.

The chain uses TRBV10-3 and TRBJ1-5, with D possibly matching TRBD1 (6 bases). CDR1 is ENHRY and CDR2 is SYGVKD in the germline V gene. This CDR3 is 17 amino acids long. Trimming stripped 0 bases from V and 2 bases from J, with 14 bases between. Here the CDR3 DNA reads TGTGCCATCAGTGAGTCGGGGGGGGCGCGTGGCAATCAGCCCCAGCATTTT. Its translation: CAISESGGARGNQPQHF.

The chain links TRBV7-2 to TRBJ1-2; TRBD1 is a possible D gene (6 bases). The germline gives CDR1 SGHTA, CDR2 FQGNSA. V lost 5 bases and J 4 bases, leaving 17 bases between the germline ends. The CDR3 contains 15 residues. The CDR3 region is CASSHVQGSRYGYTF. The CDR3, as DNA: TGTGCCAGCAGCCACGTACAGGGTTCCCGCTATGGCTACACCTTC.

The chain recombines TRBV7-2 with TRBJ2-1, with D perhaps matching TRBD2 (7 bases). Trimming cost V 5 bases and J 9 bases, with 14 bases left between them. CDR3 length: 13 amino acids. Germline-derived CDR1 and CDR2 are SGHTA and FQGNSA. The CDR3 spells CASSIRGAREQFF. Here the CDR3 DNA reads TGTGCCAGCAGCATTCGGGGGGCCCGTGAGCAGTTCTTC.

V and J are TRBV6-5 and TRBJ1-3, with 10 bases that match TRBD1. J lost 2 bases, V lost 4 bases, and 5 bases had no gene match. Germline V gives CDR1 MNHEY, CDR2 SVGAGI. The CDR3 has 16 amino acids. DNA of the CDR3: TGTGCCAGCAGTTTGGCCGGGACAGGGGCTGGAAACACCATATATTTT. Translation: CASSLAGTGAGNTIYF.

The genes are TRBV19 and TRBJ2-3, with 7 positions matching TRBD1. V gave up 9 bases and J gave up 0 bases; unmatched junction bases: 6. This CDR3 comprises 14 residues. Germline lookup yields CDR1 LNHDA and CDR2 SQIVND (reference sequence). CDR3 region: CASGTVTSTDTQYF. The CDR3 DNA sequence: TGTGCCAGCGGGACAGTCACTAGCACAGATACGCAGTATTTT.

The genes are TRBV5-1 and TRBJ2-7; possibly TRBD2 for D (5 bases). The V gene lost 2 bases and the J gene lost 5 bases, with 11 bases spanning the gap. The CDR3 is made up of 13 amino acids. CDR1 is SGHRS and CDR2 is YFSETQ in the germline V gene. The CDR3 loop is CASSLTGENEQYV. CDR3 DNA sequence: TGCGCCAGCAGCTTAACCGGGGAGAACGAGCAGTACGTC.

This chain uses TRBV19 with TRBJ1-1; 10 bases match TRBD1. The CDR3 covers 14 residues. CDR1 and CDR2 from the germline V gene are LNHDA and SQIVND (reference sequence). Unmatched junction bases numbered 4, after V lost 8 bases and J lost 1 base. In DNA, the CDR3 is TGTGCCAGTGAACGGGACAGGGGGAACACTGAAGCTTTCTTT. It codes for CASERDRGNTEAFF.

The chain recombines TRBV7-2 with TRBJ1-3; the D is unclear. Germline CDR1 reads SGHTA; CDR2 reads FQGNSA. V was pared by 5 bases and J by 3 bases, with 14 bases between. The CDR3 contains 15 residues. The CDR3 protein is CASSRGRQFGNTIYF. The CDR3 DNA sequence: TGTGCCAGCAGCCGGGGTAGGCAATTTGGAAACACCATATATTTT.

The rearrangement uses TRBV19 and TRBJ2-6; TRBD1 matches 7 bases. Trimming removed 7 bases from V and 0 bases from J; junction bases left unmatched: 6. Per the germline V gene, CDR1 is LNHDA and CDR2 is SQIVND (reference sequence). The CDR3 sequence is 16 residues long. The CDR3 region is CASKETGISGANVLTF. In nucleotides, the CDR3 is TGTGCCAGTAAGGAGACAGGGATCTCTGGGGCCAACGTCCTGACTTTC.

V and J are TRBV30 and TRBJ2-4, with TRBD1 matching 8 bases. This CDR3 has 13 amino acids. Germline V gene lookup returns CDR1 GTSNPN and CDR2 SVGIG (reference sequence). After removal of 2 bases from V and 6 bases from J, the junction contained 3 bases not matched to a gene. The CDR3 reads CAWSSTGGNIQYF. CDR3 in DNA: TGTGCCTGGAGTAGCACAGGGGGAAACATTCAGTACTTC.

Only a few counts were recorded for this clone. The chain employs TRBV7-3 and TRBJ2-5; no clear D gene. CDR1 is SGHTA and CDR2 is FQGTGA in the germline V gene. V was clipped by 0 bases and J by 2 bases, with 10 bases between them. This CDR3 contains 15 residues. CDR3 DNA: TGTGCCAGCAGCTTAACGAAAGGCCAGCAAGAGACCCAGTACTTC. As protein: CASSLTKGQQETQYF.

This clone has just a few counts. The junction does not match germline at one end; this may be a read error. The genes are TRBV20-1 and TRBJ1-1; D uncertain. Germline V gene lookup returns CDR1 DFQATT and CDR2 SNEGSKA (reference sequence). This CDR3 is 9 amino acids long. The CDR3 region is CSMNTEAFF. DNA of the CDR3: TGTTCGATGAACACTGAAGCTTTCTTT.

This chain joins TRBV12-1 and TRBJ2-7. TRBV12-1 is a pseudogene. This CDR3 has 19 residues. CDR3 residues: CASSFSTGPLRPSSYEQYF. The CDR3 DNA is TGTGCCAGCAGCTTTTCCACGGGGCCACTGAGACCTAGCTCCTACGAGCAGTACTTC.